A single sample is the source of the 9 T cell receptor beta chains below, sequenced in a study of blood T cell repertoires in COVID-19. Here immunoSEQ multiplex PCR was the method, and the copy in TCRdb shows in-frame clones only, minus some. Here the sample spans 85,000 to 120,000 clones, 70% to 90% being singletons. The sequencing sample was made of peripheral blood. These receptors all come from a man in his forties or fifties with active COVID-19.

Notes on this clone: One junction end does not reproduce the germline sequence, and a read error may be involved. Written as DNA, the CDR3 is TGCGCCAGCAGACAAGAATCCAATACGGCGAACACCGGGGAGCTGTTTTTT. Amino acids: CASRQESNTANTGELFF. The chain combines TRBV4-3 with TRBJ2-2; D gene ambiguous. This CDR3 is built from 17 residues. Germline CDR1 LGHNA, CDR2 YSLEER.

This chain connects TRBV3-1 (or the pseudogene TRBV3-2) to TRBJ2-3; D possibly corresponds to TRBD1 (6 bases). Looked up from germline, CDR1 is LGHDT and CDR2 is YNNKEL (reference sequence). V was cut by 0 bases and J by 6 bases, with 10 bases left in between. This CDR3 has 14 amino acids. Here the CDR3 reads CASSQDLRGDTQYF. In DNA form, the CDR3 reads TGTGCCAGCAGCCAAGATCTGAGGGGGGATACGCAGTATTTT.

The J gene is TRBJ1-2, the V gene TRBV5-4, with D perhaps TRBD1 (6 bases). The CDR3 is made up of 13 amino acids. Trimming stripped 5 bases from V and 6 bases from J, with 14 bases between. Looked up from germline, CDR1 is SGHNT and CDR2 is YYREEE (reference sequence). CDR3 in amino acids: CASRPDSHNGYTF. The CDR3 DNA is TGTGCCAGCAGACCGGACAGTCACAATGGCTACACCTTC.

CDR3 protein: CASSSLADSYYGYTF. CDR3 nucleotide sequence: TGTGCCAGCAGCTCCTTGGCGGACTCCTACTATGGCTACACCTTC. V is TRBV11-2 and J is TRBJ1-2; no reliable D call. Germline CDR1 and CDR2: SGHAT and FQNNGV. The V and J ends lost 4 bases and 3 bases respectively, with 15 bases between them. The length of the CDR3 is 15 residues. The variable domain in full, completed from reference TRBV11-2 and TRBJ1-2, reads EAGVAQSPRYKIIEKRQSVAFWCNPISGHATLYWYQQILGQGPKLLIQFQNNGVVDDSQLPKDRFSAERLKGVDSTLKIQPAKLEDSAVYLCASSSLADSYYGYTFGSGTRLTVV.

This clone has only one observation. This chain uses TRBV9 with TRBJ1-1; D possibly corresponds to TRBD1 (5 bases). The germline V gene has CDR1 SGDLS and CDR2 YYNGEE. V was clipped by 0 bases and J by 5 bases, with 17 bases between them. The CDR3 has 16 amino acids. CDR3 nucleotides: TGTGCCAGCAGCGTAGCTTCAATCCAGGGCCTTACTGAAGCTTTCTTT. Translating gives CASSVASIQGLTEAFF.

CDR3 nucleotides: TGTGCCAGTAGCCTGCGGGGTACCTATGGCTACACCTTC. Translation gives CASSLRGTYGYTF. This chain connects TRBV19 to TRBJ1-2; D gene ambiguous. V dropped 6 bases and J dropped 4 bases, with 12 bases sitting between them. The CDR3 sequence is 13 residues long. The germline gives CDR1 LNHDA, CDR2 SQIVND (reference sequence).

The V call is TRBV7-8, the J call TRBJ1-4; D remains ambiguous. Germline V gives CDR1 SGHVS, CDR2 FQNEAQ. The CDR3 spans 14 residues. The germline V and J ends were trimmed by 4 bases and 8 bases, with 14 bases remaining between them. CDR3: CASSWAGVGEKLFF. The DNA for the CDR3 is TGTGCCAGCAGCTGGGCGGGCGTGGGGGAAAAACTGTTTTTT.

This clone was picked up one time. In nucleotides, the CDR3 is TGTGCCAGCAGTTACTCGGGGGCCCTCTACGAGCAGTACTTC. This codes for CASSYSGALYEQYF. V usage is TRBV6-6 and J usage is TRBJ2-7; tentative D call: TRBD1 (6 bases). The V gene lost 0 bases and the J gene lost 3 bases, with 9 bases spanning the gap. This CDR3 has 14 amino acids. Germline V gene lookup returns CDR1 MNHNY and CDR2 SVGAGI (reference sequence).

This chain's CDR3 is CASSLWGVGEQYF. In nucleotides, the CDR3 is TGTGCCAGCAGTTTATGGGGGGTAGGCGAGCAGTACTTC. The rearrangement links TRBV12-3 or TRBV12-4 to TRBJ2-7; D may be TRBD2 (6 bases). The ends were cut back, 2 bases at V and 6 bases at J, with 11 bases in the middle. The CDR3 loop spans 13 amino acids.